This TCR beta chain was identified in a study of OX40 agonist ivuxolimab in advanced cancers. As for the study in general: Patients were dosed intravenously with ivuxolimab at 0.01 to 10 mg/kg every 2 weeks.

The germline V gene encodes CDR1 SGDLS and CDR2 YYNGEE. The CDR3 loop spans 18 amino acids. After removal of 3 bases from V and 3 bases from J, the junction contained 5 bases not matched to a gene. Sampled blood was obtained at baseline, cycle 4 day 1, and cycle 7 day 1. Generated by immunoSEQ multiplex PCR, the TCRdb table keeps only in-frame clones and is missing some. The sample records 60,000 to 70,000 clones, roughly four fifths being singletons. Sequenced here: CD4+ or CD8+ T cells sorted from blood, sampled in a trial of the OX40 agonist ivuxolimab. This chain links TRBV9 with TRBJ2-2; 16 nucleotides line up with TRBD2. The sequence was collected from an adult with an advanced solid tumor such as melanoma, head and neck, liver or kidney cancer. The CDR3 bases are TGTGCCAGCAGCGAGGGACTAGCGGGAGGGCCCGACACCGGGGAGCTGTTTTTT. This gives the protein CASSEGLAGGPDTGELFF.